This TCR beta chain was identified during a study of T-cell memory formation after mild COVID-19. Study at large: The study found TCR clusters largely donor specific. Broader study findings: Clones that contracted from day 15 to 85 had balanced CD4/CD8; later expanders were CD4+ biased. Within pre-infection memory, some responding clones were found, suggesting cross-reactive memory joined.

The CDR3 totals 15 residues. Trimming shortened V by 5 bases and J by 0 bases, and 13 bases separated the two germline ends. This clonotype was counted between two and nine times. Its antigen is unknown. Barcoded TCR alpha and TCR beta cDNA libraries with UMIs came from 5'RACE using constant-segment primers. TCRdb reanalysed the 5' RACE reads using MiXCR and keeps one entry per CDR3 protein. The sample lists about 140,000 distinct CDR3 sequences, roughly 15% occurring once. The sample consisted of PBMCs or a T cell subset sorted from them (not recorded which). This TCR was recovered from an adult woman who had mild COVID-19 (a few samples of this study predate the infection). Cell type and time point are not known. This chain uses TRBV12-3 or TRBV12-4 with TRBJ1-1; D gene unclear. The CDR3 DNA sequence: TGTGCCAGCAGTCCGAGTCGACGGCTGAACACTGAAGCTTTCTTT. This translates into CASSPSRRLNTEAFF.